Presented here are 2 T cell receptor beta chains from one specimen sequenced in a study of graft-versus-host responses after intestinal transplantation. Profiled with immunoSEQ multiplex PCR; TCRdb holds only in-frame clones, not every one. The sample has tens of thousands of clones, roughly 91% seen once. What these receptors recognize is not known. Sequencing used unstimulated CD4+ T cells sorted from spleen or lymph node cells, obtained before transplant. These TCRs come from a human donor who was the organ donor for an intestinal transplant.

The V gene is TRBV6-5, the J gene TRBJ1-4; a possible D gene is TRBD1 (6 bases). CDR3 length: 14 residues. V gave up 2 bases and J gave up 4 bases, with 8 bases separating them. Germline assignment: CDR1 MNHEY and CDR2 SVGAGI. The CDR3 is CASSYTGHNEKLFF. The CDR3 bases are TGTGCCAGCAGTTACACAGGGCATAATGAAAAACTGTTTTTT.

The chain employs TRBV12-5 and TRBJ2-2; D ambiguous. Germline values: CDR1 LGHNT, CDR2 FRNRAP. V was cut by 0 bases and J by 3 bases, with 2 bases left in between. CDR3 length: 13 residues. The CDR3 region is CASGLVDTGELFF. CDR3 coding DNA: TGTGCTAGTGGTTTGGTAGACACCGGGGAGCTGTTTTTT.